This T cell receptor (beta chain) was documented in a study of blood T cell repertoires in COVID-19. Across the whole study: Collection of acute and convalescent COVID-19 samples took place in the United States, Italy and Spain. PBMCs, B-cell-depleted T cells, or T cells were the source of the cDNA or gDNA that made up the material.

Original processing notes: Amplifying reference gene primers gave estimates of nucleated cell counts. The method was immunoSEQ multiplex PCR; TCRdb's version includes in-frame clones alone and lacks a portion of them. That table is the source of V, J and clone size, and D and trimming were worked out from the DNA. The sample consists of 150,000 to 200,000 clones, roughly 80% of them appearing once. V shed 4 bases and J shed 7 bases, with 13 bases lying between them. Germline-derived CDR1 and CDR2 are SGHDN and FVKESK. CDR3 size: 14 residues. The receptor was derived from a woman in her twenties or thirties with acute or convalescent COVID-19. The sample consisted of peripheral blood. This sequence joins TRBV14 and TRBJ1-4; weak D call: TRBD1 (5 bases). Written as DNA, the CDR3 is TGTGCCAGCAGCCGTCTAGGGGCCTTTGAAAAACTGTTTTTT. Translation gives CASSRLGAFEKLFF.